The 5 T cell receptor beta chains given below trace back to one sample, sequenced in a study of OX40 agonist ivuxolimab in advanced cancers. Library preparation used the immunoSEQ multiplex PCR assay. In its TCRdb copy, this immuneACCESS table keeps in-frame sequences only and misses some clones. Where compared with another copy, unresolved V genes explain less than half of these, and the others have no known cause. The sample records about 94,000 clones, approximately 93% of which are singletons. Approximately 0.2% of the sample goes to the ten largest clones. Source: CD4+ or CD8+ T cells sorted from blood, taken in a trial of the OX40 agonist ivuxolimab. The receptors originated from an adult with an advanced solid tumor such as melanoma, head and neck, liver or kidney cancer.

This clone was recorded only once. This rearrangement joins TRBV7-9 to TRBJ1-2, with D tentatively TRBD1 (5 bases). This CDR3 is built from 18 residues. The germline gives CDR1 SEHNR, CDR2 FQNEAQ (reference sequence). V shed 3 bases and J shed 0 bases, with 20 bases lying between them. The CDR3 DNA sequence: TGTGCCAGCAGCTTCGAATGGGCCAGGGAAGAAGCTAACTATGGCTACACCTTC. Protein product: CASSFEWAREEANYGYTF.

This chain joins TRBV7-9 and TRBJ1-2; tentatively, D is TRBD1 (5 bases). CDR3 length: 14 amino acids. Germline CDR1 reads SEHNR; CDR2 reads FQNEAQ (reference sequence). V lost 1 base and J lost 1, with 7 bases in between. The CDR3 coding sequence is TGTGCCAGCAGCTTAGGGGGGATTAACTATGGCTACACCTTC. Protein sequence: CASSLGGINYGYTF.

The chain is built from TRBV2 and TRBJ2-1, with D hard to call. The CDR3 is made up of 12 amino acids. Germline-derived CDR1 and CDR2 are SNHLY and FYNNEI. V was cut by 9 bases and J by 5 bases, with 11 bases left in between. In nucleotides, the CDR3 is TGTGCCAGGGGTGGCACCCACAATGAGCAGTTCTTC. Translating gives CARGGTHNEQFF. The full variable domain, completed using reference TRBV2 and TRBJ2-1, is EPEVTQTPSHQVTQMGQEVILRCVPISNHLYFYWYRQILGQKVEFLVSFYNNEISEKSEIFDDQFSVERPDGSNFTLKIRSTKLEDSAMYFCARGGTHNEQFFGPGTRLTVL.

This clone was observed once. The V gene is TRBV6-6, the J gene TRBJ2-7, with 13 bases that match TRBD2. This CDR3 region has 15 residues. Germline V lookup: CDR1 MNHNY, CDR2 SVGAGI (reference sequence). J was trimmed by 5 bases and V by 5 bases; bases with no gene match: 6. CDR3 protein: CASSPGLAGVNEQYF. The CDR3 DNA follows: TGTGCCAGCAGTCCCGGACTAGCGGGAGTAAACGAGCAGTACTTC.

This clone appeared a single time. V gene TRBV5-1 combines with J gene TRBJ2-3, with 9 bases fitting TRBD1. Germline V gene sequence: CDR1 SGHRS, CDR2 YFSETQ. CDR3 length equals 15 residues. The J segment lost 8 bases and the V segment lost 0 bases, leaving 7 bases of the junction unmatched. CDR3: CASSLDGQGSGTQYF. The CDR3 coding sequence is TGCGCCAGCAGCTTGGACGGACAGGGGAGCGGTACGCAGTATTTT.